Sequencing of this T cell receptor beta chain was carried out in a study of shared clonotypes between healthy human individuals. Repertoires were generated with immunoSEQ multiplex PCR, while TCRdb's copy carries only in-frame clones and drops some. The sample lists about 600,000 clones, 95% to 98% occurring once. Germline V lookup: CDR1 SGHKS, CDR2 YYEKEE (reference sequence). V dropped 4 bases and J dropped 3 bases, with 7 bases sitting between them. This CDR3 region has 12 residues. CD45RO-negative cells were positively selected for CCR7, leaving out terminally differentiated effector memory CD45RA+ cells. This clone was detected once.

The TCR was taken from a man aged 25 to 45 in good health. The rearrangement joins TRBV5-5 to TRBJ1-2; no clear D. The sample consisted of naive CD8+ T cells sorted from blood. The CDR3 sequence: CASSAFDYGYTF. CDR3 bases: TGTGCCAGCAGCGCCTTCGACTATGGCTACACCTTC.